This T cell receptor beta chain was recovered during a study of T cells expressing NK-cell markers. Study conclusions and caveats: It remained uncertain whether the expanded NKG2C+ T cell clones were specific for HCMV antigens.

TCRdb processed the 5' RACE reads again and assigns one entry to each CDR3 protein, with no DNA. The repertoire table contains some 110,000 distinct CDR3 sequences. About this clonotype: Its antigen is undetermined.

Source material: blood T cells: a sorted CD56 or NKG2C T cell subset, CD4+ or CD8+ T cells, or bulk PBMC T cells (not recorded which). The clonotype was recovered from a woman between 18 and 70 years old in good health.

CDR3 sequence: CASSYPYADTKGAPPVDTQYF. This chain uses TRBV6-2 or TRBV6-3 with TRBJ2-3; TCRdb names TRBD1, which stays unverified in the absence of DNA. The CDR3 sequence is 21 residues long. CDR1 MNHEY and CDR2 SVGEGT come from the germline V gene.